The sequence of this T cell receptor beta chain was determined in a study of radiotherapy plus CTLA-4 blockade in lung cancer. Looking at the study overall: With 31% of patients having disease control, objective responses were seen in roughly 18%.

The CDR3 length is 14 residues. In germline, CDR1 is SGHDT, CDR2 YYEEEE. V lost 2 bases and J lost 3, with 8 bases in between. Measured with immunoSEQ multiplex PCR; TCRdb has only the in-frame clones, and not every one. The profile covers about 62,000 clones, with roughly three quarters appearing a single time and about 3.1% taken by the ten largest. Comment on this clone: What it binds is unknown.

Study results and caveats: TCR clones from tumors expanded in blood after radiotherapy plus ipilimumab.

The V and J genes are TRBV5-6 and TRBJ2-2; no clear D. This TCR derives from a human donor with non-small cell lung cancer who had a complete response to radiotherapy plus ipilimumab. Sequenced material: peripheral blood, taken from a patient treated with radiotherapy plus ipilimumab. CDR3 loop: CASSLMVDTGELFF. The CDR3 DNA follows: TGTGCCAGCAGCTTAATGGTAGACACCGGGGAGCTGTTTTTT.